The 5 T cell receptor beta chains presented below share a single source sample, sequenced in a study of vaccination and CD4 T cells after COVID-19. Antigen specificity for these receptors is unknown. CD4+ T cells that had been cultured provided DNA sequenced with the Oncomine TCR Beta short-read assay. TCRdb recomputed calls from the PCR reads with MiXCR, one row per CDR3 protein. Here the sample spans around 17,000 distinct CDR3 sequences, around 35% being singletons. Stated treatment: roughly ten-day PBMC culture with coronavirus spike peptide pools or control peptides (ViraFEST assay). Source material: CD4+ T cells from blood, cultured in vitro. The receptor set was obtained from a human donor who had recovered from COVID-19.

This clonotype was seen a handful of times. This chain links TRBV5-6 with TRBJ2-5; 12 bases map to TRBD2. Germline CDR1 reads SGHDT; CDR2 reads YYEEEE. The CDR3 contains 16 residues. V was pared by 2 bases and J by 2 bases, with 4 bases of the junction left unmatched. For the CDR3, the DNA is TGTGCCAGCAGCTTAGGAGGGACTAGCGGGCAAGAGACCCAGTACTTC. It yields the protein CASSLGGTSGQETQYF.

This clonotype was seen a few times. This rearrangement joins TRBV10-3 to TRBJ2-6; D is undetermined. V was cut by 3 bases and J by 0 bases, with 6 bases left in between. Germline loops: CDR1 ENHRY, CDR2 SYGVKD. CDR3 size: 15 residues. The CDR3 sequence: CAISDGGSGANVLTF. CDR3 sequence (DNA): TGTGCCATCAGTGATGGCGGCTCTGGGGCCAACGTCCTGACTTTC.

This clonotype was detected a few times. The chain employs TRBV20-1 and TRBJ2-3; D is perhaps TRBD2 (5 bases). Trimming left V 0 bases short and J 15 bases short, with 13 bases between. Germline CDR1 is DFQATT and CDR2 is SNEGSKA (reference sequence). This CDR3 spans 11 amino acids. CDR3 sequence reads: CSARDLGRPYF. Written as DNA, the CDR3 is TGCAGTGCTAGAGATCTGGGGAGACCATATTTT.

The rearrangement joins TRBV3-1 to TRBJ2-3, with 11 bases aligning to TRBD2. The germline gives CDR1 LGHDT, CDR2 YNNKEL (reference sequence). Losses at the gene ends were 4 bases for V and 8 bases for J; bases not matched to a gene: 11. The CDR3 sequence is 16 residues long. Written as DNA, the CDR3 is TGTGCCAGCAGCCTTCGACTAGCGGGACGAGATGGTACGCAGTATTTT. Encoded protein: CASSLRLAGRDGTQYF.

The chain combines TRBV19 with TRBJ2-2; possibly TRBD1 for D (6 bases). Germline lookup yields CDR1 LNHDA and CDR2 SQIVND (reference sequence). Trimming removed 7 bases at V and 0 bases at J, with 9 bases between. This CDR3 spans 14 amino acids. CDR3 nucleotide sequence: TGTGCCAGTAAGGACAGATCGAACACCGGGGAGCTGTTTTTT. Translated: CASKDRSNTGELFF.